This T cell receptor beta chain was identified in a study of human T cells and chemical hapten exposure. Study information: Patch tests applied 0.01% DPC to the upper back and were scored after 6 days. Study results and caveats: With regard to DPC sensitization, TCRs above 1 in 1000 frequency did not change. Expanded TCR sets contained significantly more large CDR3 similarity clusters than controls. Donors had alopecia, so their immune response may differ from healthy people's.

TCRdb used MiXCR to reprocess the RACE reads, holding one entry per CDR3 protein. This table holds about 84,000 distinct CDR3 sequences, more than 9% found once. CDR1 is MDHEN and CDR2 is SYDVKM in the germline V gene. The CDR3 is 13 amino acids. V was cut by 6 bases and J by 6 bases, with 14 bases left in between. The time point denotes: patch test 2, 6 weeks after DPC sensitization. The treatment was: therapeutic diphenylcyclopropenone sensitization with weekly scalp DPC. With respect to this clonotype: The antigen is not known.

The TCR originated in a woman aged 45-59 years with alopecia areata. Some clones in this sample may be carry-over from other donors' samples. The rearrangement joins TRBV28 to TRBJ1-2; D is possibly TRBD1 (5 bases). This sample comprised whole blood, obtained in connection with sensitization to the hapten diphenylcyclopropenone (DPC). The CDR3 spells CASRPFRDNGYTF. CDR3 bases: TGTGCCAGCAGACCCTTCAGGGATAATGGCTACACCTTC.